This TCR beta chain was found in a study of T cells in Graves' hyperthyroidism and ophthalmopathy. Turning to the study itself: Pretreatment peripheral blood was obtained at initial diagnosis.

This clonotype showed up many times. Stable Graves' hyperthyroidism denoted no ophthalmopathy progression over 18 months. Authors of the study amplified TCR beta CDR3 regions from RNA transcripts. The primer set for the first-round RT-PCR of the TCR CDR3 was HTBI. TCRdb independently ran MiXCR on the multiplex PCR reads; one entry per CDR3 protein. The repertoire holds approximately 400,000 distinct CDR3 sequences, with 15% as singletons. This TCR was recovered from a woman in her thirties with Graves' hyperthyroidism. The sequencing input was blood.

As DNA, the CDR3 is TGTGCCAGCAGTGAAGTGAGTGATAATCCCCAGCATTTT. This encodes CASSEVSDNPQHF. The genes are TRBV2 and TRBJ1-5, with D uncertain. The V and J ends lost 1 base and 10 bases respectively, with 11 bases between them. This CDR3 region has 13 residues. Germline CDR1 SNHLY, CDR2 FYNNEI.